This T cell receptor (beta chain) was captured in a study of cytomegalovirus exposure and HLA in healthy donors (dated by TCRdb to about 2017). Turning to the overall study: An earlier analysis of a few hundred of the donors reported 250 to 300 Gb of sequence data and 95 million to 120 million unique TCR beta sequences obtained from approximately 180 million T cells. An early release covering 550 to 700 HLA-typed donors comprised approximately 300 gigabases of sequencing data and tens of millions of unique TCR sequences. Of the approximately 400 genotyped donors, over 65% fell in the genetic ancestry cluster associated with self-reported Caucasian donors. The aim of the study was to test whether cataloging public T cell receptors could identify signatures of past pathogen exposure. Using immunosequencing, the study profiled T cell repertoires from fewer than 850 subjects and related those repertoires to cytomegalovirus serostatus. In addition to the first cohort of 500 to 850 subjects, a separate validation cohort of 120 different subjects was used. The study combined high-throughput TCR immunosequencing, statistical association of individual TCRs with disease status, and machine learning to predict cytomegalovirus infection status. A later analysis re-examined previously published TCR beta repertoires from over 500 donors and added high-resolution HLA genotyping to investigate patterns of TCR occurrence. The later analysis used no new phenotypic data to find candidate immune exposures, relying instead on TCR beta sequences and their occurrence across donors. To decide whether each TCR beta V gene segment behaved as functional or pseudogenic, an earlier analysis of approximately 600 of the donors relied on high-throughput TCR beta sequencing. Alongside the repertoire data, information on donor age, sex, ethnicity and CMV serostatus was compiled. Genome-wide SNP genotypes for about three fifths of the roughly 700 donors were used in a later genetic analysis, which treated that subset as a discovery cohort. Every discovery cohort repertoire had been produced on one sequencing platform. HLA typing covered class I and class II loci at four-digit resolution. Typing coverage differed by locus: A, B, C, DRB1 and DQB1 were typed in roughly 629-630 donors, DQA1 in 522, DPA1 in some 600, and DPB1 in just under 480. Because of strong linkage in the cohort, 5 or 6 DR-DQ haplotypes were treated as single units for association and clustering. Across approximately 420 genotyped donors of the cohort, an average of about 200,000 unique TCR beta nucleotide sequences per donor were sequenced, and 15% to 20% of those sequences were non-productive.

Libraries were built with the immunoSEQ multiplex PCR assay. The multiplex PCR relied on a mix of 60 forward primers for TCR Vbeta segments and 13 reverse primers for TCR Jbeta segments. The CDR3 region of rearranged TCR beta genes was amplified from genomic DNA with a multiplex PCR assay. The amplified TCR beta libraries were sequenced on the Illumina HiSeq System as 87-base-pair reads. As for how the authors treated the data: A later analysis counted approximately 74 million unique TCR beta chains across the approximately 700 repertoires, and some 11 million of these chains were shared by at least two donors. Raw reads were error-corrected and collapsed into unique sequences by a nearest-neighbor algorithm in which closely related sequences were merged to remove PCR and sequencing errors. V, D and J gene segments were assigned by aligning CDR3 sequences to IMGT reference sequences. Each retained sequence needed at least a six-nucleotide match to both a V gene segment and a J gene segment. Rearrangements were called productive when the CDR3 lacked stop codons and stayed in frame with V and J; all others were non-productive. CDR3 was defined by IMGT convention, running from the second conserved V-encoded cysteine to the conserved J-encoded phenylalanine. In an earlier analysis of around 640 of the donors, sequences lacking an unambiguous match to a single V gene segment were excluded. In an earlier analysis of approximately 550 of the donors, V segments were called functional above 56.7% productive rearrangements and were called segregating when the between-donor standard deviation exceeded 5%. A statistical classification framework was developed to diagnose cytomegalovirus status using the catalog of TCR beta chain sequences. In a later analysis, TCR nucleotide sequences were compared against IMGT/GENE-DB human TR gene sequences so that V and J genes could be assigned. In a later analysis, CDR3 sequences and most-parsimonious VDJ recombination scenarios were assigned using the TCRdist pipeline. In a later analysis, each TCR beta chain was defined by its CDR3 amino acid sequence together with its V-gene family, and reads lacking a unique V-gene family were excluded. A later analysis removed 592 highly shared, low-generation-probability nucleotide sequences to deal with suspected cross-contamination and a sequencing artifact. For each public chain, a later analysis derived a clonal expansion index from normalized ranks of inferred template counts within each repertoire. A later analysis computed generation probabilities with a VDJ recombination model fitted to out-of-frame rearrangements, and checked the results against IGoR. In a later analysis, hypergeometric tests were used to score TCR-TCR, TCR-HLA and TCR-CMV co-occurrence, with a repertoire-size bias correction applied to TCR pairs. In a later analysis, false discovery rates were estimated by permuting HLA or CMV assignments 20 times. In a later analysis, co-occurring TCRs were grouped with DBSCAN, and TCRdist sequence similarity was added when clustering was performed within HLA-allele-positive subsets. Repertoires with fewer than 30,000 or more than 120,000 public chains were left out of co-occurrence clustering, as were four to six repertoires with anomalous nucleotide sharing. Here the immuneACCESS table is served through TCRdb, limited to in-frame sequences with V and J called. Missing clones are a known gap in these copies; in checked studies unresolved V genes cover under half, and the rest lacks a known reason. Clone size and V and J calls were adopted from that table, with D and trimming inferred from the DNA. For this sample there are 180,000 or so clones; approximately 81% appear just once. The ten largest clones capture about 0.76% of the sample.

A note on this clone: The target of this receptor is not known. The sample holds no much larger clone one base away, and base qualities are not on file.

The investigation overall reported the following: The 87-base-pair reads could not distinguish some IMGT-functional V segments, including TRBV6-2 and TRBV6-3, so those segments were excluded. The study listed approximately 150 TCR beta chains as associated with cytomegalovirus. Correlated functional status among segregating V segments might be attributable to linkage disequilibrium, but an unknown experimental factor could not be ruled out. In a later genetic analysis, a missense DCLRE1C variant was associated with V-gene and J-gene trimming of TCR beta chains, and the association was replicated in an independent cohort. The earlier analysis of around 600 of the donors excluded approximately 15 rarely observed V segments, including chromosome 9 orphons, because counts were too low. A further reported finding was that TCR beta sequences accurately predicted the HLA-A and HLA-B alleles for most subjects in the first cohort. At a false discovery rate of 0.05, a later analysis linked 15,000 to 20,000 TCR beta sequences to specific HLA alleles. In vitro tests confirmed that three of the cytomegalovirus-associated TCR beta chains recognize cytomegalovirus antigens. A later analysis reported that several top co-occurrence clusters appeared linked to parvovirus B19, influenza, CMV and Epstein-Barr virus. Compared with the roughly 710-donor mean, donors in an Asian-associated ancestry cluster had fewer N-insertions in productive TCRs, according to a later genetic analysis. Most TCR sequences were seen in very few donors, while some public TCRs were found in many individuals. The authors suggested that the approach could potentially be generalized to other disease states and immunological phenotypes. A cluster of highly shared sequence variants was judged likely to represent a technical artifact of the sequencing pipeline. In a later analysis, HLA-associated TCR beta chains showed more clonal expansion and lower generation probabilities than non-associated chains that were equally common. Strong co-occurrence of HLA alleles, especially DR and DQ, made assigning TCR associations to individual alleles difficult. A later analysis found that TCR association rates varied across HLA loci, with DRB1 alleles showing the most associated TCRs and HLA-C alleles the fewest. Cytomegalovirus status was reported to be diagnosed by the classifier with high specificity and sensitivity in both the original and validation cohorts. According to a later analysis, most CMV-associated TCR beta chains appeared to be HLA-restricted, and the HLA associations seemed to be driven largely by CMV exposure. HLA typing was unavailable for some donors at each locus, so association tests used only the typed subset. In an earlier analysis of under 600 of the donors, most TCR beta V segments were observed in productive rearrangements about 87% or about 30% of the time, broadly matching IMGT annotations. Roughly uniform sequencing depth across donors was assumed in presence/absence analyses, although this assumption may not hold. In this cohort, only TCR beta chains were sequenced, and detectable features were limited by the absence of alpha or paired-chain data. Immune exposure information for the cohort was limited to CMV serostatus.

The germline V gene gives CDR1 as SGHDT and CDR2 as YYEEEE. From its cysteine to its phenylalanine, the CDR3 spans 17 amino acids. Only the CDR3 region is kept as DNA, spanning 51 bases read in frame from base 1. For this chain, trimming is 1 base at the V end and 8 bases at the J end, and the number of junction bases without a gene match is 10. The cohort consisted of fewer than 700 healthy bone marrow donors. All cohort members were sampled while nominally healthy, although unrecorded immune exposures were likely present. The donor tested CMV seronegative, placing the donor among the 352 seronegative members of the cohort. A peripheral blood sample was provided by each donor, and peripheral blood mononuclear cells were used for TCR beta sequencing. Genomic DNA was extracted from the blood cell samples with the Qiagen DNeasy Blood Extraction Kit.

The sequence came from a woman aged 18-29 years in good health and CMV-seronegative. Recombination joined TRBV5-6 with TRBJ2-1; TRBD2 fits 12 bases in the junction. The sample was PBMCs. The CDR3 here reads CASSLIPTSGRSDEQFF. The DNA is TGTGCCAGCAGCTTGATCCCGACTAGCGGGAGATCGGATGAGCAGTTCTTC.